This TCR beta chain emerged from a study of T cells in Graves' hyperthyroidism and ophthalmopathy. For the study at large: Any treatment followed the collection of peripheral blood at initial diagnosis. General study findings and limits: Expanded thyroid clonotypes (above 0.001) were mostly also found in blood. In simple terms, a model built on 13 V-J features told ophthalmopathy apart from stable hyperthyroidism.

This clonotype has at least ten counts. The antigen is not known. The CDR3 length is 16 residues. V lost 6 bases and J lost 1, with 15 bases in between. CDR1 and CDR2 from the germline V gene are SGHVS and FNYEAQ. What was amplified from RNA transcripts were TCR beta CDR3 regions. Primed by the HTBI set, a first-round RT-PCR was run on the TCR CDR3. From the multiplex PCR reads, TCRdb called clonotypes with MiXCR, one entry per CDR3 protein. The data show roughly 250,000 distinct CDR3 sequences, with about a sixth seen just once and 28% held by the top ten. Uncontrolled infection, other autoimmune disease, pregnancy or lactation barred patients from enrollment.

The sequencing sample was made of blood. This rearrangement joins TRBV7-6 to TRBJ2-2, with a possible D match to TRBD2 (5 bases). The sequence was collected from a woman aged 18-29 years with Graves' ophthalmopathy. CDR3 DNA sequence: TGTGCCAGCAGTCGCCGGGATCCGGGGAACACCGGGGAGCTGTTTTTT. It codes for CASSRRDPGNTGELFF.